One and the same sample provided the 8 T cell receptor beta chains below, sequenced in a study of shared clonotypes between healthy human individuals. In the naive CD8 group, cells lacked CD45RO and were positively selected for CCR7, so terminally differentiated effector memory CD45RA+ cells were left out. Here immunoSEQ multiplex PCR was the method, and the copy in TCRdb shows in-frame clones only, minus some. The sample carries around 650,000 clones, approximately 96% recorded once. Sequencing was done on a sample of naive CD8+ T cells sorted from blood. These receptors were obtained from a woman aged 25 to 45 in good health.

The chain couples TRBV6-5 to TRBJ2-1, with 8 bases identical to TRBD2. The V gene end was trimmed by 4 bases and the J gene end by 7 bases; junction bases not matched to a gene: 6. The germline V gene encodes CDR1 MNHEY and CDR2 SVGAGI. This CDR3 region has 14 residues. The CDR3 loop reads CASSWSGSRNEQFF. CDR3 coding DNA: TGTGCCAGCAGTTGGAGCGGGAGTCGGAATGAGCAGTTCTTC.

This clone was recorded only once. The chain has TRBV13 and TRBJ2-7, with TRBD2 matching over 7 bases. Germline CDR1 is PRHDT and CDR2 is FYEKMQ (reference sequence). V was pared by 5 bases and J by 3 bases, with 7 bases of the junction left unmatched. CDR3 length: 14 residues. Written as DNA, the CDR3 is TGTGCCAGCAGCCCCCGGACTAGAAGCTACGAGCAGTACTTC. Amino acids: CASSPRTRSYEQYF.

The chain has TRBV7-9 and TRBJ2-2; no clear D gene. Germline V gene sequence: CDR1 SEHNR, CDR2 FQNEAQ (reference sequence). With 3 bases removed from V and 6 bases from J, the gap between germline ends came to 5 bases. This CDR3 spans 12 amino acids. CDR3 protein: CASSFSAGELFF. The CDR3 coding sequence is TGTGCCAGCAGCTTCTCTGCCGGGGAGCTGTTTTTT.

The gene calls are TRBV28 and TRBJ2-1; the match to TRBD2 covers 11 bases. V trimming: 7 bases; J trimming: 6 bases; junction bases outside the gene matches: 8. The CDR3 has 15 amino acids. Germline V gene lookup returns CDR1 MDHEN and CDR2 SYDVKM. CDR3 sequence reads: CASTIAGGQPNEQFF. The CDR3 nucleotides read TGTGCCAGCACTATAGCGGGAGGGCAGCCCAATGAGCAGTTCTTC. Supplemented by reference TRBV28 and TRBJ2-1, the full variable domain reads DVKVTQSSRYLVKRTGEKVFLECVQDMDHENMFWYRQDPGLGLRLIYFSYDVKMKEKGDIPEGYSVSREKKERFSLILESASTNQTSMYLCASTIAGGQPNEQFFGPGTRLTVL.

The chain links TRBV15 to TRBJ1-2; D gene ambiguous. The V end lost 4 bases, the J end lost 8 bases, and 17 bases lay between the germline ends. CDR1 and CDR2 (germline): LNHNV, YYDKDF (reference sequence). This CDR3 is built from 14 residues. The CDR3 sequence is CATSNLPGLLGYTF. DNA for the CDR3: TGTGCCACCAGCAATCTTCCCGGACTCCTCGGCTACACCTTC.

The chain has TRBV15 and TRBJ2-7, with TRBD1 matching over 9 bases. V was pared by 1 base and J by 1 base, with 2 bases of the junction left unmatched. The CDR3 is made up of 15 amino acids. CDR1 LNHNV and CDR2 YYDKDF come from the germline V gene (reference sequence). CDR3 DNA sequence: TGTGCCACCAGCAGAGCGGACAGGGGATCCTACGAGCAGTACTTC. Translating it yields CATSRADRGSYEQYF.

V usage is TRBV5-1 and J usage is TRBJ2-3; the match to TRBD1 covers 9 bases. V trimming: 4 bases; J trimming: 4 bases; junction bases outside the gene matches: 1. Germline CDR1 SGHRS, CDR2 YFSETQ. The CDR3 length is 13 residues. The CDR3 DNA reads TGCGCCAGCAGCAGACAGGGGGCAGATACGCAGTATTTT. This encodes CASSRQGADTQYF.

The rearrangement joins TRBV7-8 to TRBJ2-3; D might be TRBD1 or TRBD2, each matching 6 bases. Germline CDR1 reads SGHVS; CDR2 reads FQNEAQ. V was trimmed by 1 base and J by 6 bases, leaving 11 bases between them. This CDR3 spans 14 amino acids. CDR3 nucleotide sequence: TGTGCCAGCAGCTTAGATAGGGGGGCCGATACGCAGTATTTT. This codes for CASSLDRGADTQYF. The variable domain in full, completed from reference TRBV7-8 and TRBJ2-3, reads GAGVSQSPRYKVAKRGQDVALRCDPISGHVSLFWYQQALGQGPEFLTYFQNEAQLDKSGLPSDRFFAERPEGSVSTLKIQRTQQEDSAVYLCASSLDRGADTQYFGPGTRLTVL.